One and the same sample provided the 2 T cell receptor beta chains below, sequenced in a study of T-cell memory formation after mild COVID-19. One entry per CDR3 protein results from TCRdb running MiXCR on the 5' RACE reads. The data contain roughly 350,000 distinct CDR3 sequences, roughly an eighth of them singletons. The sample was PBMCs or a T cell subset sorted from them (not recorded which). These receptor sequences come from a man aged 18 to 29 who had mild COVID-19 (a few samples of this study predate the infection). Cell type and time point are not known.

This clonotype was counted between two and nine times. CDR3 in amino acids: CASSSQGVGEQYV. As DNA, the CDR3 is TGTGCCAGCAGCTCTCAGGGTGTTGGGGAGCAGTACGTC. The V call is TRBV7-8, the J call TRBJ2-7; D is perhaps TRBD1 (5 bases). V gave up 4 bases and J gave up 7 bases, with 14 bases separating them. CDR1 is SGHVS and CDR2 is FQNEAQ in the germline V gene. The CDR3 length is 13 residues.

This clonotype was seen a few times. The rearrangement links TRBV5-4 to TRBJ2-5; the D gene is possibly TRBD1 (6 bases). V lost 3 bases to trimming and J lost 2 bases, with 14 bases between them. Germline values: CDR1 SGHNT, CDR2 YYREEE (reference sequence). The length of the CDR3 is 15 residues. The CDR3 nucleotides are TGTGCCAGCAGCTCGGGACGCCAGGGGCAAGAGACCCAGTACTTC. Protein product: CASSSGRQGQETQYF. The full variable domain, in which reference TRBV5-4 and TRBJ2-5 provide the parts outside the CDR3, is ETGVTQSPTHLIKTRGQQVTLRCSSQSGHNTVSWYQQALGQGPQFIFQYYREEENGRGNFPPRFSGLQFPNYSSELNVNALELDDSALYLCASSSGRQGQETQYFGPGTRLLVL.